This T cell receptor (beta chain) was captured in a study of beta chain features in type 1 diabetes. Study at large: Examination spanned around 100,000,000 sorted cells from all samples. General study findings and limits: Cells with high TCR expression could be over-represented when cDNA is sequenced. There were fewer insertions and more deletions at the VDJ junctions of type 1 diabetes patients.

Only a few counts were recorded for this clone. What it recognizes is unknown. Investigators reverse transcribed all isolated RNA, so they sequenced expressed TCRB transcripts. Assay used: immunoSEQ multiplex PCR; TCRdb lists only in-frame clones, some missing. The data hold about 360,000 clones, with over 10% observed a single time. The V gene lost 2 bases and the J gene lost 6 bases, with 10 bases spanning the gap. Germline lookup yields CDR1 MNHNY and CDR2 SVGAGI (reference sequence). This CDR3 region has 13 residues. The chain uses TRBV6-6 and TRBJ1-1, with D possibly TRBD1 on 5 matching bases. Sequenced material: naive CD4+ T cells from blood. This receptor was taken from a man younger than 30 in good health. In DNA, the CDR3 is TGTGCCAGCAGTTACCCGACAGTACCTGAAGCTTTCTTT. Its translation is CASSYPTVPEAFF.